The 23 T cell receptor beta chains presented below share a single source sample, sequenced in a study of OX40 agonist ivuxolimab in advanced cancers. Clones were sequenced by immunoSEQ multiplex PCR, and TCRdb holds only the in-frame ones, with some missing. The data contain some 73,000 clones, 88% of them singletons. This sample comprised CD4+ or CD8+ T cells sorted from blood, obtained in a trial of the OX40 agonist ivuxolimab. Receptors were obtained from an adult with an advanced solid tumor such as melanoma, head and neck, liver or kidney cancer.

This chain links TRBV5-1 with TRBJ2-1, with 13 bases lining up with TRBD2. Germline lookup yields CDR1 SGHRS and CDR2 YFSETQ. The CDR3 runs 15 residues. The V gene end was trimmed by 4 bases and the J gene end by 5 bases; junction bases not matched to a gene: 3. CDR3 in DNA: TGCGCCAGCAGCGCCGGACTAGCGGGGGACAATGAGCAGTTCTTC. Amino acid sequence: CASSAGLAGDNEQFF.

The V call is TRBV2, the J call TRBJ1-4; tentatively, D is TRBD1 (5 bases). V lost 8 bases to trimming and J lost 1 base, with 11 bases between them. This CDR3 contains 14 residues. Germline V gives CDR1 SNHLY, CDR2 FYNNEI. The DNA for the CDR3 is TGTGCCAGCCGAAAAGGGGAAACTAATGAAAAACTGTTTTTT. It specifies CASRKGETNEKLFF.

The rearrangement joins TRBV6-5 to TRBJ1-1; D is unresolved. CDR3 length equals 16 residues. V shed 4 bases and J shed 2 bases, with 17 bases lying between them. Germline loops: CDR1 MNHEY, CDR2 SVGAGI. CDR3 sequence reads: CASSLSAGRANTEAFF. Written as DNA, the CDR3 is TGTGCCAGCAGTTTGTCGGCTGGGCGCGCAAACACTGAAGCTTTCTTT.

The chain has TRBV28 and TRBJ2-5, with 9 bases aligning to TRBD1. In germline, CDR1 is MDHEN, CDR2 SYDVKM. Trimming at V came to 5 bases and at J to 2 bases, leaving 6 bases not matched to a gene. The CDR3 loop spans 15 amino acids. Written as DNA, the CDR3 is TGTGCCAGCAGTCCGCCGGGACAGGGTCAAGAGACCCAGTACTTC. It codes for CASSPPGQGQETQYF.

This chain joins TRBV7-2 and TRBJ2-7, with unresolved D. Trimming left V 5 bases short and J 7 bases short, with 15 bases between. The CDR3 sequence is 13 residues long. Looked up from germline, CDR1 is SGHTA and CDR2 is FQGNSA. The CDR3 DNA is TGTGCCAGCAGCCCGAAAGGGTTCGGGGAGCAGTACTTC. It codes for CASSPKGFGEQYF. Together with reference TRBV7-2 and TRBJ2-7, the CDR3 gives the full variable domain: GAGVSQSPSNKVTEKGKDVELRCDPISGHTALYWYRQSLGQGLEFLIYFQGNSAPDKSGLPSDRFSAERTGGSVSTLTIQRTQQEDSAVYLCASSPKGFGEQYFGPGTRLTVT.

V and J are TRBV7-6 and TRBJ1-6, with 10 positions matching TRBD1. J gave up 10 bases and V 3 bases, and 3 bases lay outside the gene matches. Germline V gene sequence: CDR1 SGHVS, CDR2 FNYEAQ. This CDR3 contains 14 residues. This chain's CDR3 is CASSLDRGRSPLHF. The DNA of the CDR3 is TGTGCCAGCAGCTTGGACAGGGGGAGATCACCCCTCCACTTT.

The CDR3 sequence: CAWGPQGGRGEQYF. DNA for the CDR3: TGTGCCTGGGGCCCGCAGGGGGGAAGAGGCGAGCAGTACTTC. V and J are TRBV30 and TRBJ2-7; a weak D match, TRBD1 (7 bases). Germline values: CDR1 GTSNPN, CDR2 SVGIG (reference sequence). The CDR3 has 14 residues. Trimming took off 5 bases at V and 6 bases at J, with 20 bases between the two ends.

This sequence joins TRBV11-2 and TRBJ2-1, with TRBD2 as a possible D gene (6 bases). V shed 4 bases and J shed 1 base, with 20 bases lying between them. Germline loops: CDR1 SGHAT, CDR2 FQNNGV. The CDR3 covers 18 residues. The CDR3 protein is CASSSRLSQRASYNEQFF. The DNA of the CDR3 is TGTGCCAGCAGCTCTCGTTTGTCACAGCGGGCGTCCTACAATGAGCAGTTCTTC.

This clone was counted once. This may be a read error, as it is one base from a much larger clone. The chain links TRBV6-1 to TRBJ1-1, with D perhaps TRBD1 (6 bases). V dropped 7 bases and J dropped 2 bases, with 14 bases sitting between them. CDR1 MNHNS and CDR2 SASEGT come from the germline V gene. The CDR3 is 14 residues long. CDR3 protein: CASNDLRGNTEAFF. CDR3 DNA sequence: TGTGCCAGCAATGACCTCAGGGGAAACACTGAAGCTTTCTTT.

This clone was seen just once. V usage is TRBV2 and J usage is TRBJ1-1; 7 bases are a match to TRBD1. The J segment lost 3 bases and the V segment lost 6 bases, leaving 4 bases of the junction unmatched. Germline V lookup: CDR1 SNHLY, CDR2 FYNNEI. The CDR3 spans 13 residues. This CDR3 is CASSYRGDTEAFF. The CDR3 coding sequence is TGTGCCAGCAGCTACAGGGGCGACACTGAAGCTTTCTTT.

V and J are TRBV7-2 and TRBJ1-4, with 7 bases fitting TRBD1. CDR1 is SGHTA, CDR2 FQGNSA, per germline. The junction had 11 bases not matched to a gene; V was cut back by 5 bases and J by 5 bases. CDR3 length: 16 amino acids. The CDR3 loop reads CASSLKTGAGNEKLFF. CDR3 nucleotides: TGTGCCAGCAGCCTTAAAACAGGGGCGGGGAATGAAAAACTGTTTTTT.

The J gene is TRBJ2-5, the V gene TRBV5-6; TRBD2 agrees at 8 bases. The V segment lost 4 bases and the J segment 4 bases; nucleotides outside the gene matches: 21. CDR1 and CDR2 (germline): SGHDT, YYEEEE. The CDR3 sequence is 19 residues long. The CDR3 nucleotides are TGTGCCAGCAGCCACCCCCCTCTGAGGCGGGGGGTCCAGGGAGAGACCCAGTACTTC. Encoded protein: CASSHPPLRRGVQGETQYF.

This clone is a singleton in its sample. The V and J genes are TRBV11-3 and TRBJ2-7; D ambiguous. The CDR3 contains 15 residues. Germline V lookup: CDR1 SGHNT, CDR2 YENEEA. The V end lost 1 base, the J end lost 1 base, and 11 bases lay between the germline ends. CDR3 loop: CASSLGPPESYEQYF. For the CDR3, the DNA is TGTGCCAGCAGCTTAGGCCCCCCAGAGTCCTACGAGCAGTACTTC.

The chain is built from TRBV7-2 and TRBJ1-2; D gene uncertain. V was pared by 4 bases and J by 6 bases, with 15 bases between. CDR1 SGHTA and CDR2 FQGNSA come from the germline V gene. CDR3 size: 14 residues. This CDR3 is CASSSSQLSNGYTF. CDR3 DNA sequence: TGTGCCAGCAGCTCCTCTCAGCTGTCAAATGGCTACACCTTC.

V gene TRBV7-9 combines with J gene TRBJ2-1; no firm D call. Per germline, CDR1 SEHNR and CDR2 FQNEAQ (reference sequence). This CDR3 is 12 amino acids long. With 7 bases removed from V and 8 bases from J, the gap between germline ends came to 12 bases. For the CDR3, the DNA is TGTGCCAGCATGAAGCTGGGTGATGAGCAGTTCTTC. Protein sequence: CASMKLGDEQFF.

The V call is TRBV9, the J call TRBJ2-1, with 7 bases matching TRBD2. Germline CDR1 reads SGDLS; CDR2 reads YYNGEE. V dropped 6 bases and J dropped 8; count of bases not matched to a gene: 11. This CDR3 has 14 amino acids. The CDR3 here is CASTSSGYSDEQFF. CDR3 DNA sequence: TGTGCCAGCACGTCTAGCGGTTACAGCGATGAGCAGTTCTTC.

V and J are TRBV6-1 and TRBJ1-4; tentative D call: TRBD1 (6 bases). Trimming removed 6 bases at V and 7 bases at J, with 18 bases between. The V gene's germline CDR1 is MNHNS and CDR2 SASEGT. The length of the CDR3 is 15 residues. The CDR3 here is CASSRQTGGGEKLFF. CDR3 coding DNA: TGTGCCAGCAGCCGCCAGACAGGCGGAGGTGAAAAACTGTTTTTT.

V usage is TRBV7-9 and J usage is TRBJ1-1; D remains unclear. V was shortened by 2 bases and J by 5 bases, with 12 bases between the two germline ends. The CDR3 covers 14 residues. From germline, CDR1 is SEHNR and CDR2 FQNEAQ (reference sequence). The CDR3, as DNA: TGTGCCAGCAGCTTATTGTCTGGGGAAACTGAAGCTTTCTTT. Protein product: CASSLLSGETEAFF.

The rearrangement links TRBV6-5 to TRBJ1-5; D not resolved. Germline assignment: CDR1 MNHEY and CDR2 SVGAGI. V was pared by 5 bases and J by 6 bases, with 8 bases between. This CDR3 has 12 residues. CDR3 region: CASSRIGQPQHF. The CDR3 nucleotides are TGTGCCAGCAGTCGGATTGGTCAGCCCCAGCATTTT.

This chain uses TRBV5-6 with TRBJ2-1; TRBD1 matches 10 bases. CDR1 is SGHDT, CDR2 YYEEEE, per germline. J lost 7 bases, V lost 3 bases, and 1 base had no gene match. The CDR3 sequence is 13 residues long. The CDR3 sequence is CASSWDRGNEQFF. CDR3 bases: TGTGCCAGCAGCTGGGACAGGGGTAATGAGCAGTTCTTC.

The chain recombines TRBV6-1 with TRBJ2-5; the D gene could be TRBD1 or TRBD2 (5 bases each). This CDR3 is built from 13 residues. Germline assignment: CDR1 MNHNS and CDR2 SASEGT. V lost 8 bases to trimming and J lost 5 bases, with 15 bases between them. The CDR3 DNA is TGTGCCAGCCGTCATTCGGGGCGGGAGACCCAGTACTTC. This translates into CASRHSGRETQYF.

The chain is built from TRBV29-1 and TRBJ2-7, with 9 bases identical to TRBD1. J was trimmed by 9 bases and V by 3 bases; bases with no gene match: 9. The CDR3 spans 13 residues. Per germline, CDR1 SQVTM and CDR2 ANQGSEA. CDR3 coding DNA: TGCAGCGTTGAGGGGGACAGGGTCTCGGGGCAGTACTTC. This translates into CSVEGDRVSGQYF.

The chain links TRBV7-8 to TRBJ1-3; D gene uncertain. CDR1 and CDR2 from the germline V gene are SGHVS and FQNEAQ. The CDR3 runs 16 residues. The V and J ends lost 1 base and 3 bases respectively, with 13 bases between them. CDR3 DNA: TGTGCCAGCAGCTTAGTAGCAGGCTCCTTTGGAAACACCATATATTTT. It codes for CASSLVAGSFGNTIYF.